This TCR beta chain derives from a study of blood T cell repertoires in COVID-19. From germline, CDR1 is LGHDT and CDR2 YNNKEL (reference sequence). The CDR3 has 16 residues. V was clipped by 1 base and J by 6 bases; unmatched bases: 12. Here immunoSEQ multiplex PCR was the method, and the copy in TCRdb shows in-frame clones only, minus some. The sample yields about 160,000 clones, 65% to 85% seen once. Sequenced sample: peripheral blood. The TCR comes from a woman of 80 years or more with active or convalescent COVID-19. The chain employs TRBV3-1 (or the pseudogene TRBV3-2) and TRBJ2-7, with TRBD1 matching over 7 bases. The CDR3 spells CASSQVGPGQRSEQYF. The CDR3 DNA follows: TGTGCCAGCAGCCAAGTGGGTCCGGGACAGAGGAGCGAGCAGTACTTC.